A single sample is the source of the 6 T cell receptor beta chains below, sequenced in a study of shared clonotypes between healthy human individuals. Only CD45RO-negative cells positively selected for CCR7 counted as naive CD8 cells, so terminally differentiated effector memory CD45RA+ cells were excluded. Assay used: immunoSEQ multiplex PCR; TCRdb lists only in-frame clones, some missing. The repertoire includes just over 2,000,000 clones, about 95% of them detected once, and about 1.1% sits in the top ten. The sequencing sample was made of naive CD8+ T cells sorted from blood. These receptors were collected from a young man in good health.

This clone was recorded once. The chain has TRBV7-9 and TRBJ2-5; no reliable D call. The length of the CDR3 is 13 residues. V lost 7 bases and J lost 3, with 12 bases in between. CDR1 SEHNR and CDR2 FQNEAQ come from the germline V gene (reference sequence). CDR3 DNA sequence: TGTGCCAGCAACAGCCCTTCCGAAGAGACCCAGTACTTC. Translating it yields CASNSPSEETQYF.

The sample holds a few counts of this clone. Other DNA sequences in this sample translate to the same CDR3. V is TRBV19 and J is TRBJ2-7; 11 nucleotides line up with TRBD1. The CDR3 loop spans 14 amino acids. Looked up from germline, CDR1 is LNHDA and CDR2 is SQIVND (reference sequence). V lost 5 bases and J lost 3; bases outside the gene matches: 3. CDR3 region: CASSSGTGGYEQYF. CDR3 nucleotide sequence: TGTGCCAGTAGTTCCGGGACAGGGGGCTACGAGCAGTACTTC.

The chain is built from TRBV9 and TRBJ2-7, with 7 bases aligning to TRBD2. After removal of 4 bases from V and 0 bases from J, the junction contained 10 bases not matched to a gene. CDR1 and CDR2 from the germline V gene are SGDLS and YYNGEE. The CDR3 covers 16 residues. The CDR3 region has the DNA TGTGCCAGCAGCCCAAGAGAAGCGGGGTTCTCCTACGAGCAGTACTTC. Its translation is CASSPREAGFSYEQYF.

The V and J genes are TRBV27 and TRBJ1-2; D is perhaps TRBD1 (5 bases). There are 14 residues in the CDR3. Germline values: CDR1 MNHEY, CDR2 SMNVEV (reference sequence). Trimming shortened V by 3 bases and J by 7 bases, and 15 bases separated the two germline ends. This CDR3 reads CASSFRGVGVGYTF. For the CDR3, the DNA is TGTGCCAGCAGTTTTCGAGGGGTAGGGGTTGGCTACACCTTC.

The J gene is TRBJ1-6, the V gene TRBV6-1; D uncertain. CDR1 is MNHNS, CDR2 SASEGT, per germline. There are 16 residues in the CDR3. V was shortened by 4 bases and J by 3 bases, with 13 bases between the two germline ends. The CDR3 nucleotides are TGTGCCAGCAGTGCCCTCGGGAATCTCTATAATTCACCCCTCCACTTT. The encoded protein is CASSALGNLYNSPLHF.

The chain couples TRBV2 to TRBJ2-5; D ambiguous. CDR1 and CDR2 (germline): SNHLY, FYNNEI. This CDR3 has 11 residues. Trimming removed 9 bases from V and 0 bases from J, with 5 bases in between. The CDR3 spells CASKNQETQYF. The CDR3 bases are TGTGCCAGTAAGAACCAAGAGACCCAGTACTTC.